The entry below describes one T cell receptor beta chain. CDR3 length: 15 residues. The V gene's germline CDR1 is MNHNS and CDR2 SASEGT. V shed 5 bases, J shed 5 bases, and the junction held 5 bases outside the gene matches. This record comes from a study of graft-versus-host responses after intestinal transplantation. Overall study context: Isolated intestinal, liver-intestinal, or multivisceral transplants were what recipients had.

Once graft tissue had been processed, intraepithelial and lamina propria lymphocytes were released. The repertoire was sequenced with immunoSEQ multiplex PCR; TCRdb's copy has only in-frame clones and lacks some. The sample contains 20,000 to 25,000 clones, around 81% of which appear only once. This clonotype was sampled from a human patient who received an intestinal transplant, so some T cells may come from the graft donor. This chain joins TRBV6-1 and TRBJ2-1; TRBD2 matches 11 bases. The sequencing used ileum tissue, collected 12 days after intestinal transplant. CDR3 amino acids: CASSPLAGAHNEQFF. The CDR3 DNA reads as TGTGCCAGCAGTCCACTAGCGGGGGCTCACAATGAGCAGTTCTTC.